The source of this T cell receptor (beta chain) is a study of cytomegalovirus exposure and HLA in healthy donors. Study context: There were roughly 80 million unique TCRs (from HLA-typed donors) in an early data release.

The germline gives CDR1 SGDLS, CDR2 YYNGEE. The CDR3 sequence is 13 residues long. Trimming removed 0 bases from V and 4 bases from J, with 7 bases in between. The PCR ran on 60 Vbeta and 13 Jbeta primers. This table comes from immunoSEQ multiplex PCR, and its TCRdb copy is limited to in-frame clones, with some not included. The sample lists about 160,000 clones; around 78% were seen once. As regards this clone: The antigen remains undetermined. The same CDR3 is also encoded by other DNA sequences in this sample.

Study-level findings and limits: Roughly uniform sequencing depth across donors was assumed, possibly incorrectly. Exclusion applied to some V segments, including TRBV6-2 and TRBV6-3, as they were indistinguishable. Most TCR sequences were rare, but some public TCRs occurred in many donors.

Source material: PBMCs. The sequence came from a man aged 40-49 years in good health and CMV-seronegative. The rearrangement joins TRBV9 to TRBJ2-5; the D gene is possibly TRBD1 (5 bases). The CDR3 is CASSVEGVETQYF. CDR3 nucleotides: TGTGCCAGCAGCGTAGAAGGGGTAGAGACCCAGTACTTC. Variable domain in full (rest from reference TRBV9 and TRBJ2-5): DSGVTQTPKHLITATGQRVTLRCSPRSGDLSVYWYQQSLDQGLQFLIQYYNGEERAKGNILERFSAQQFPDLHSELNLSSLELGDSALYFCASSVEGVETQYFGPGTRLLVL.